This entry lists 19 T cell receptor beta chains sequenced from one sample in a study of high-grade serous ovarian cancer treatment subgroups. Using immunoSEQ multiplex PCR, the repertoire was profiled, and TCRdb retains in-frame clones only, with some absent. The top ten hold approximately 9.1% of the sample, which has over 2,000 clones, 70% to 85% seen once. Tumor samples were obtained before definitive surgery or chemotherapy. The specimen was tumor tissue. These receptors all stem from a human donor with high-grade serous ovarian cancer.

J is TRBJ1-2 and V is TRBV10-3; TRBD1 aligns across 9 bases. This CDR3 has 14 amino acids. V lost 6 bases and J lost 4; bases outside the gene matches: 6. Per the germline V gene, CDR1 is ENHRY and CDR2 is SYGVKD. The CDR3 loop reads CAIRPTGGVYGYTF. In nucleotides, the CDR3 is TGTGCCATCAGACCGACAGGGGGGGTCTATGGCTACACCTTC.

The genes are TRBV6-5 and TRBJ1-5; the match to TRBD1 covers 7 bases. The CDR3 spans 13 residues. V lost 2 bases and J lost 7; bases outside the gene matches: 2. Germline lookup yields CDR1 MNHEY and CDR2 SVGAGI. The CDR3 nucleotides are TGTGCCAGCAGTTACGACAGGGCCCAGCCCCAGCATTTT. Protein: CASSYDRAQPQHF.

V usage is TRBV7-2 and J usage is TRBJ2-3; a weak D match, TRBD2 (5 bases). This CDR3 contains 15 residues. V shed 1 base and J shed 11 bases, with 19 bases lying between them. Germline V gene sequence: CDR1 SGHTA, CDR2 FQGNSA. This CDR3 is CASSLGVGEPWGQYF. CDR3 coding DNA: TGTGCCAGCAGCTTAGGGGTTGGGGAGCCCTGGGGGCAGTATTTT.

This sequence joins TRBV7-2 and TRBJ1-1; D not resolved. This CDR3 region has 13 residues. CDR1 SGHTA and CDR2 FQGNSA come from the germline V gene. V was shortened by 1 base and J by 4 bases, with 7 bases between the two germline ends. CDR3 residues: CASSLEGTTEAFF. The CDR3 DNA is TGTGCCAGCAGCTTAGAGGGAACCACTGAAGCTTTCTTT.

The V gene is TRBV4-2, the J gene TRBJ2-7; D is unresolved. CDR3 size: 13 residues. Germline loops: CDR1 LGHNA, CDR2 YNFKEQ. V gave up 4 bases and J gave up 3 bases, with 10 bases separating them. The CDR3 protein is CASSPADGYEQYF. Written as DNA, the CDR3 is TGTGCCAGCAGCCCTGCGGACGGCTACGAGCAGTACTTC.

V is TRBV7-2 and J is TRBJ2-7; weak D call: TRBD1 (6 bases). Trimming shortened V by 1 base and J by 2 bases, and 12 bases separated the two germline ends. Germline lookup yields CDR1 SGHTA and CDR2 FQGNSA. This CDR3 contains 15 residues. The CDR3 DNA follows: TGTGCCAGCAGCTTAGTCTACGGGGACACCTACGAGCAGTACTTC. This encodes CASSLVYGDTYEQYF.

CDR3 sequence: CASSLWRGGEAGRTEAFF. The DNA of the CDR3 is TGTGCCAGCAGTTTATGGAGGGGAGGGGAGGCGGGTCGCACTGAAGCTTTCTTT. The rearrangement uses TRBV27 and TRBJ1-1, with D perhaps TRBD1 (5 bases). Trimming took off 1 base at V and 4 bases at J, with 22 bases between the two ends. The CDR3 has 18 amino acids. The germline gives CDR1 MNHEY, CDR2 SMNVEV (reference sequence).

The rearrangement joins TRBV10-2 to TRBJ1-4; perhaps TRBD1 as D (6 bases). Trimming stripped 2 bases from V and 2 bases from J, with 15 bases between. CDR1 is WSHSY, CDR2 SAAADI, per germline. The CDR3 spans 17 residues. CDR3 nucleotides: TGCGCCAGCAGTGAGGACCTAGGGGGTACGACTAATGAAAAACTGTTTTTT. Protein: CASSEDLGGTTNEKLFF.

This chain uses TRBV7-2 with TRBJ1-5; D gene uncertain. The CDR3 contains 13 residues. Trimming shortened V by 3 bases and J by 3 bases, and 6 bases separated the two germline ends. Germline CDR1 is SGHTA and CDR2 is FQGNSA. The CDR3 DNA sequence: TGTGCCAGCAGCTTCGGACTCAATCAGCCCCAGCATTTT. Translated: CASSFGLNQPQHF.

The gene calls are TRBV5-8 and TRBJ1-1; D remains ambiguous. Per the germline V gene, CDR1 is SGHTS and CDR2 is YDEGEE. This CDR3 region has 18 residues. V lost 1 base and J 0 bases, leaving 19 bases between the germline ends. The CDR3 here is CASSLSGLTLALNTEAFF. The CDR3 DNA sequence: TGTGCCAGCAGCTTGTCCGGACTCACTCTGGCCTTGAACACTGAAGCTTTCTTT.

The rearrangement joins TRBV27 to TRBJ2-1; tentative D call: TRBD2 (6 bases). The germline CDR1 and CDR2 sequences are MNHEY and SMNVEV (reference sequence). The CDR3 spans 12 residues. V was pared by 4 bases and J by 8 bases, with 9 bases between. Here the CDR3 reads CASSSTRDEQFF. For the CDR3, the DNA is TGTGCCAGCAGTTCGACTAGAGATGAGCAGTTCTTC.

The V and J genes are TRBV6-5 and TRBJ2-5; 7 nucleotides agree with TRBD2. TRBJ2-7 explains the end of the DNA better; the J call may be wrong. Germline V gene lookup returns CDR1 MNHEY and CDR2 SVGAGI. The CDR3 length is 14 residues. The DNA for the CDR3 is TGTGCCAGCAGTCCCGGGGGGAGCTCCTACGAGCAGTACTTC. As protein: CASSPGGSSYEQYF.

The rearrangement uses TRBV19 and TRBJ2-1; TRBD2 agrees at 11 bases. The CDR3 consists of 15 residues. The junction had 8 bases not matched to a gene; V was cut back by 6 bases and J by 7 bases. CDR1 and CDR2 (germline): LNHDA, SQIVND (reference sequence). The DNA of the CDR3 is TGTGCCAGTAGATCCGGGACTAGCGGTAGAAATGAGCAGTTCTTC. Translated: CASRSGTSGRNEQFF.

By its share, this clone is large (0.1 to 1%). This chain uses TRBV7-3 with TRBJ2-2, with D possibly being TRBD1 or TRBD2 (6 bases each). V dropped 3 bases and J dropped 1 base, with 15 bases sitting between them. The CDR3 has 17 amino acids. Germline assignment: CDR1 SGHTA and CDR2 FQGTGA. Written as DNA, the CDR3 is TGTGCCAGCAGCTTCCCCGTAGGGGGGCGGAACACCGGGGAGCTGTTTTTT. Translation gives CASSFPVGGRNTGELFF.

The J gene is TRBJ1-5, the V gene TRBV7-9, with a possible D match to TRBD1 (6 bases). CDR3 length: 14 amino acids. Germline assignment: CDR1 SEHNR and CDR2 FQNEAQ (reference sequence). The V gene lost 2 bases and the J gene lost 6 bases, with 11 bases spanning the gap. CDR3 protein: CASSLPGEIQPQHF. DNA for the CDR3: TGTGCCAGCAGCTTACCAGGGGAGATTCAGCCCCAGCATTTT.

The chain uses TRBV5-4 and TRBJ2-7, with 11 bases lining up with TRBD2. Germline CDR1 is SGHNT and CDR2 is YYREEE (reference sequence). Trimming took 4 bases from V and 2 from J; bases not matched to a gene: 5. This CDR3 comprises 15 residues. The CDR3 coding sequence is TGTGCCAGCAGCGTGGGACTAGCGGAACCCTACGAGCAGTACTTC. Translation: CASSVGLAEPYEQYF.

The rearrangement joins TRBV11-3 to TRBJ2-7, with TRBD1 as a possible D gene (6 bases). Trimming removed 6 bases at V and 6 bases at J, with 18 bases between. CDR3 length: 14 residues. Germline CDR1 is SGHNT and CDR2 is YENEEA. CDR3 sequence (DNA): TGTGCCAGCAGGCATTCCGGGACAAGACCCGAGCAGTACTTC. Translated, it gives CASRHSGTRPEQYF.

V gene TRBV10-3 combines with J gene TRBJ2-2; maybe TRBD1 (5 bases). The germline V gene has CDR1 ENHRY and CDR2 SYGVKD. The length of the CDR3 is 15 residues. Trimming cost V 3 bases and J 1 base, with 9 bases left between them. The DNA for the CDR3 is TGTGCCATCAGTGATTCAGGGAAGAACACCGGGGAGCTGTTTTTT. This translates into CAISDSGKNTGELFF.

The gene calls are TRBV20-1 and TRBJ1-1; D is unresolved. CDR1 DFQATT and CDR2 SNEGSKA come from the germline V gene (reference sequence). The CDR3 spans 11 residues. Trimming pared 3 bases from V and 7 bases from J, leaving 9 bases between. The CDR3 nucleotides are TGCAGTGCTAGTACGGTGGGTGAAGCTTTCTTT. Protein: CSASTVGEAFF.